The 8 T cell receptor beta chains presented below share a single source sample, sequenced in a study of blood T cell repertoires in COVID-19. The table came from immunoSEQ multiplex PCR; TCRdb's copy has only in-frame clones and leaves some out. Here the sample spans about 210,000 clones, 81% being singletons. Sequencing input: PBMCs or T cells enriched from blood (not recorded which). The origin of the receptors is a woman aged 45 to 65 with acute COVID-19.

The J gene is TRBJ2-5, the V gene TRBV7-9, with TRBD1 matching over 11 bases. Germline V CDR1 and CDR2: SEHNR, FQNEAQ (reference sequence). V was clipped by 6 bases and J by 5 bases; unmatched bases: 8. The CDR3 is 15 amino acids. The CDR3 loop is CASSERTGGGETQYF. The CDR3 region has the DNA TGTGCCAGCAGTGAAAGGACAGGGGGCGGTGAGACCCAGTACTTC.

This clone has a single count. The chain links TRBV19 to TRBJ2-7; 8 nucleotides align to TRBD2. The CDR3 extends over 15 amino acids. Per germline, CDR1 LNHDA and CDR2 SQIVND (reference sequence). The V segment lost 5 bases and the J segment 5 bases; nucleotides outside the gene matches: 11. This chain's CDR3 is CASSSNRGGLDEQYF. CDR3 DNA: TGTGCCAGTAGTTCCAATCGGGGGGGCCTAGACGAGCAGTACTTC.

The chain recombines TRBV2 with TRBJ2-7; the match to TRBD2 covers 9 bases. The germline V gene encodes CDR1 SNHLY and CDR2 FYNNEI. V trimming: 6 bases; J trimming: 6 bases; junction bases outside the gene matches: 9. This CDR3 region has 14 residues. The CDR3 bases are TGTGCCAGCAGCAGACTAGCGGCCCTTTCCGAGCAGTACTTC. It encodes CASSRLAALSEQYF.

This clone was counted between two and nine times. V gene TRBV10-2 combines with J gene TRBJ1-5, with 9 bases matching TRBD1. Germline values: CDR1 WSHSY, CDR2 SAAADI. J was trimmed by 4 bases and V by 6 bases; bases with no gene match: 4. The CDR3 is 14 amino acids. CDR3 DNA sequence: TGCGCCAGCAGGATGGGACAGGGAAATCAGCCCCAGCATTTT. Its protein product is CASRMGQGNQPQHF.

The chain joins TRBV7-8 to TRBJ1-5; D may be TRBD1 (5 bases). CDR1 and CDR2 from the germline V gene are SGHVS and FQNEAQ. The CDR3 spans 15 residues. V dropped 6 bases and J dropped 4 bases, with 16 bases sitting between them. The CDR3 region has the DNA TGTGCCAGCAGGCGTGGGGCAGGGCAGAATCAGCCCCAGCATTTT. It yields the protein CASRRGAGQNQPQHF.

V and J are TRBV24-1 and TRBJ1-1; 8 nucleotides match TRBD1. The length of the CDR3 is 12 residues. The ends lost 4 bases at V and 11 bases at J; junction bases unmatched: 5. Germline V CDR1 and CDR2: KGHDR, SFDVKD. DNA of the CDR3: TGTGCCACCAGTGAAAGGACAGGGCGTGCTTTCTTT. As protein: CATSERTGRAFF.

This chain joins TRBV19 and TRBJ2-2, with TRBD2 matching over 7 bases. This CDR3 region has 15 residues. CDR1 and CDR2 from the germline V gene are LNHDA and SQIVND (reference sequence). V lost 3 bases to trimming and J lost 4 bases; unmatched junction nucleotides: 5. The CDR3 spells CASSIAGEATGELFF. The CDR3 region has the DNA TGTGCCAGTAGTATTGCGGGAGAAGCCACCGGGGAGCTGTTTTTT.

The chain employs TRBV28 and TRBJ1-2; 7 bases line up with TRBD1. The ends lost 3 bases at V and 13 bases at J; junction bases unmatched: 11. The CDR3 contains 13 residues. Germline lookup yields CDR1 MDHEN and CDR2 SYDVKM. The CDR3 DNA follows: TGTGCCAGCAGTTTGGAGAGGGGGCGGGGGGGCACCTTC. Translation gives CASSLERGRGGTF.